Each of the 21 T cell receptor beta chains below was sequenced from the same sample in a study of blood T cell repertoires in COVID-19. The assay was immunoSEQ multiplex PCR, and TCRdb's table has in-frame clones only and misses some. The table lists over 250,000 clones, roughly 85% of them singletons, with around 5% in the top ten. The specimen was PBMCs or T cells enriched from blood (not recorded which). The receptors were gathered from a man aged 40-49 years who had been exposed to COVID-19.

The chain employs TRBV7-8 and TRBJ1-2; TRBD1 might be the D (5 bases). Deletions cut 5 bases from V and 4 bases from J, with 11 bases between. CDR3 length: 13 amino acids. Germline V gene lookup returns CDR1 SGHVS and CDR2 FQNEAQ. In nucleotides, the CDR3 is TGTGCCAGCAGCCGCGGGGACTTCTATGGCTACACCTTC. Translated: CASSRGDFYGYTF.

This clone showed up just a few times. This sequence joins TRBV3-1 (or the pseudogene TRBV3-2) and TRBJ1-3; 9 nucleotides agree with TRBD1. The CDR3 is made up of 14 amino acids. V shed 4 bases, J shed 7 bases, and the junction held 5 bases outside the gene matches. Germline V gene data show CDR1 as LGHDT and CDR2 as YNNKEL (reference sequence). The CDR3 sequence is CASSRQGGRNTIYF. The CDR3 region has the DNA TGTGCCAGCAGCCGACAGGGGGGTCGGAACACCATATATTTT.

The V call is TRBV7-9, the J call TRBJ1-2, with D tentatively TRBD1 (6 bases). The CDR3 runs 13 residues. Germline lookup yields CDR1 SEHNR and CDR2 FQNEAQ (reference sequence). V shed 5 bases and J shed 4 bases, with 11 bases lying between them. This CDR3 reads CASSQQGPYGYTF. The CDR3 nucleotides are TGTGCCAGCAGCCAACAGGGACCCTATGGCTACACCTTC.

V and J are TRBV5-5 and TRBJ2-1; 11 bases agree with TRBD2. This CDR3 region has 15 residues. Losses at the gene ends were 4 bases for V and 4 bases for J; bases not matched to a gene: 4. CDR1 SGHKS and CDR2 YYEKEE come from the germline V gene (reference sequence). This CDR3 reads CASSRRLAGYNEQFF. CDR3 nucleotide sequence: TGTGCCAGCAGCCGGAGACTAGCGGGGTACAATGAGCAGTTCTTC.

This clone was found once. This chain connects TRBV7-8 to TRBJ1-2; a weak D match, TRBD1 (5 bases). Trimming cost V 1 base and J 4 bases, with 16 bases left between them. CDR3 size: 16 residues. Germline CDR1 reads SGHVS; CDR2 reads FQNEAQ. This CDR3 is CASSLVLQTAVYGYTF. CDR3 nucleotide sequence: TGTGCCAGCAGCTTAGTCCTGCAGACAGCAGTCTATGGCTACACCTTC.

The V gene is TRBV9, the J gene TRBJ2-1, with TRBD1 matching 7 bases. The junction had 6 bases not matched to a gene; V was cut back by 4 bases and J by 2 bases. Germline assignment: CDR1 SGDLS and CDR2 YYNGEE. CDR3 length: 15 amino acids. CDR3 bases: TGTGCCAGCAGCCTACGTCAGGGGGCCTACAATGAGCAGTTCTTC. Translation gives CASSLRQGAYNEQFF.

This clone was found once. The rearrangement uses TRBV27 and TRBJ2-7; D call uncertain. Germline lookup yields CDR1 MNHEY and CDR2 SMNVEV (reference sequence). Trimming took 5 bases from V and 4 from J, leaving 9 bases between them. The length of the CDR3 is 12 residues. CDR3 loop: CASSKSPYEQYF. The CDR3 DNA follows: TGTGCCAGCAGTAAGAGTCCGTACGAGCAGTACTTC.

This chain connects TRBV3-1 (or the pseudogene TRBV3-2) to TRBJ2-2, with a weak D call TRBD1 (6 bases). This CDR3 comprises 14 residues. V was shortened by 1 base and J by 7 bases, with 10 bases between the two germline ends. Germline V CDR1 and CDR2: LGHDT, YNNKEL (reference sequence). CDR3 protein: CASSQATGIGELFF. CDR3 DNA sequence: TGTGCCAGCAGCCAAGCTACAGGGATCGGGGAGCTGTTTTTT.

V and J are TRBV7-9 and TRBJ1-2; unclear D gene. Deletions cut 2 bases from V and 7 bases from J, with 14 bases between. The CDR3 contains 14 residues. CDR1 is SEHNR, CDR2 FQNEAQ, per germline (reference sequence). The DNA for the CDR3 is TGTGCCAGCAGCTTAAGTAGCGGATTGCTTGGCTACACCTTC. It translates to CASSLSSGLLGYTF.

This sequence joins TRBV6-2 or TRBV6-3 and TRBJ2-6; D is uncertain. Trimming removed 1 base at V and 1 base at J, with 5 bases between. The CDR3 is 15 amino acids. CDR1 and CDR2 from the germline V gene are MNHEY and SVGEGT. CDR3 sequence: CASSYYLSGANVLTF. The CDR3 nucleotides are TGTGCCAGCAGTTACTATCTTTCTGGGGCCAACGTCCTGACTTTC.

This clone was recorded a few times. The chain is built from TRBV9 and TRBJ1-2; tentatively, D is TRBD1 (5 bases). Germline CDR1 and CDR2: SGDLS and YYNGEE. Trimming took 3 bases from V and 1 from J, leaving 13 bases between them. The CDR3 is 15 residues long. The CDR3 spells CASSAGMVYNYGYTF. Here the CDR3 DNA reads TGTGCCAGCAGCGCAGGGATGGTTTATAACTATGGCTACACCTTC. The whole variable domain, filled in from reference TRBV9 and TRBJ1-2, reads DSGVTQTPKHLITATGQRVTLRCSPRSGDLSVYWYQQSLDQGLQFLIQYYNGEERAKGNILERFSAQQFPDLHSELNLSSLELGDSALYFCASSAGMVYNYGYTFGSGTRLTVV.

V is TRBV11-2 and J is TRBJ2-2; D call uncertain. The CDR3 totals 14 residues. Between the trimmed V and J ends, which lost 3 bases and 1 base, there was a span of 6 bases. CDR1 and CDR2 from the germline V gene are SGHAT and FQNNGV. The CDR3 nucleotides are TGTGCCAGCAGCTTTTCGGGGAACACCGGGGAGCTGTTTTTT. Its translation: CASSFSGNTGELFF.

The genes are TRBV11-1 and TRBJ2-5; D unresolved. CDR3 length: 13 residues. Trimming removed 1 base from V and 4 bases from J, with 7 bases in between. Germline V gives CDR1 SGHAT, CDR2 FQDESV (reference sequence). This CDR3 reads CASSLENRETQYF. The CDR3 region has the DNA TGTGCCAGCAGCTTAGAGAACAGAGAGACCCAGTACTTC.

The chain links TRBV6-5 to TRBJ2-5; 9 nucleotides align to TRBD1. The CDR3 is 13 residues long. Germline trimming cut 5 bases from V and 4 bases from J; bases unmatched to any gene: 2. Per germline, CDR1 MNHEY and CDR2 SVGAGI. CDR3 nucleotide sequence: TGTGCCAGCAGTCCGGACAGGGGAGAGACCCAGTACTTC. This encodes CASSPDRGETQYF.

A single count supports this clone. The chain has TRBV5-1 and TRBJ2-7, with TRBD2 identical over 9 bases. CDR3 length equals 16 residues. Trimming took 3 bases from V and 5 from J; bases not matched to a gene: 12. CDR1 is SGHRS, CDR2 YFSETQ, per germline. The CDR3 nucleotides read TGCGCCAGCAGCTCGAATCCCGGGACTAGCTATAACGAGCAGTACTTC. Protein product: CASSSNPGTSYNEQYF.

The rearrangement uses TRBV6-5 and TRBJ2-2; D not certain. The V end lost 6 bases, the J end lost 5 bases, and 16 bases lay between the germline ends. The CDR3 is made up of 15 amino acids. CDR1 and CDR2 (germline): MNHEY, SVGAGI. The chain's CDR3 is CASSPSSALTGELFF. The DNA of the CDR3 is TGTGCCAGCAGCCCCTCCAGTGCCCTGACCGGGGAGCTGTTTTTT.

This clone occurred once. V gene TRBV21-1 combines with J gene TRBJ2-3; the listed D gene, TRBD2, was not tested against the DNA. TRBV21-1 is a pseudogene locus. CDR3 length: 19 amino acids. The CDR3 nucleotides are TGTGCCAGCAGCAAAGCGAAACGTCCGGGAGACCTAGAGGTAGATACGCAGTATTTT. The encoded protein is CASSKAKRPGDLEVDTQYF.

This clone occurred once. This chain links TRBV5-4 with TRBJ2-3; 8 bases are shared with TRBD2. This CDR3 contains 16 residues. Germline CDR1 SGHNT, CDR2 YYREEE (reference sequence). V trimming: 1 base; J trimming: 2 bases; junction bases outside the gene matches: 6. The CDR3 loop reads CASSLTISGTTDTQYF. In DNA form, the CDR3 reads TGTGCCAGCAGCTTGACGATTAGCGGGACCACAGATACGCAGTATTTT.

The chain joins TRBV4-1 to TRBJ2-2; no firm D call. Trimming cost V 8 bases and J 7 bases, with 17 bases left between them. The length of the CDR3 is 14 residues. The germline gives CDR1 MGHRA, CDR2 YSYEKL. Here the CDR3 DNA reads TGCGCCAGCCGTCCGATTTTGAGAGACGGGGAGCTGTTTTTT. Translating gives CASRPILRDGELFF.

The chain joins TRBV18 to TRBJ1-2; tentatively, D is TRBD1 (6 bases). The CDR3 is made up of 14 amino acids. Looked up from germline, CDR1 is KGHSH and CDR2 is LQKENI. Trimming took 6 bases from V and 8 from J, leaving 19 bases between them. The CDR3 DNA reads TGTGCCAGCTCCCCCGCAAAGGACAGACCCGGCTACACCTTC. This gives the protein CASSPAKDRPGYTF.

The genes are TRBV6-6 and TRBJ2-7; 9 nucleotides line up with TRBD2. V lost 2 bases to trimming and J lost 4 bases; unmatched junction nucleotides: 6. The CDR3 runs 15 residues. The germline gives CDR1 MNHNY, CDR2 SVGAGI (reference sequence). The DNA for the CDR3 is TGTGCCAGCAGTTACGGTGCGGGAGGGGTATACGAGCAGTACTTC. This translates into CASSYGAGGVYEQYF.